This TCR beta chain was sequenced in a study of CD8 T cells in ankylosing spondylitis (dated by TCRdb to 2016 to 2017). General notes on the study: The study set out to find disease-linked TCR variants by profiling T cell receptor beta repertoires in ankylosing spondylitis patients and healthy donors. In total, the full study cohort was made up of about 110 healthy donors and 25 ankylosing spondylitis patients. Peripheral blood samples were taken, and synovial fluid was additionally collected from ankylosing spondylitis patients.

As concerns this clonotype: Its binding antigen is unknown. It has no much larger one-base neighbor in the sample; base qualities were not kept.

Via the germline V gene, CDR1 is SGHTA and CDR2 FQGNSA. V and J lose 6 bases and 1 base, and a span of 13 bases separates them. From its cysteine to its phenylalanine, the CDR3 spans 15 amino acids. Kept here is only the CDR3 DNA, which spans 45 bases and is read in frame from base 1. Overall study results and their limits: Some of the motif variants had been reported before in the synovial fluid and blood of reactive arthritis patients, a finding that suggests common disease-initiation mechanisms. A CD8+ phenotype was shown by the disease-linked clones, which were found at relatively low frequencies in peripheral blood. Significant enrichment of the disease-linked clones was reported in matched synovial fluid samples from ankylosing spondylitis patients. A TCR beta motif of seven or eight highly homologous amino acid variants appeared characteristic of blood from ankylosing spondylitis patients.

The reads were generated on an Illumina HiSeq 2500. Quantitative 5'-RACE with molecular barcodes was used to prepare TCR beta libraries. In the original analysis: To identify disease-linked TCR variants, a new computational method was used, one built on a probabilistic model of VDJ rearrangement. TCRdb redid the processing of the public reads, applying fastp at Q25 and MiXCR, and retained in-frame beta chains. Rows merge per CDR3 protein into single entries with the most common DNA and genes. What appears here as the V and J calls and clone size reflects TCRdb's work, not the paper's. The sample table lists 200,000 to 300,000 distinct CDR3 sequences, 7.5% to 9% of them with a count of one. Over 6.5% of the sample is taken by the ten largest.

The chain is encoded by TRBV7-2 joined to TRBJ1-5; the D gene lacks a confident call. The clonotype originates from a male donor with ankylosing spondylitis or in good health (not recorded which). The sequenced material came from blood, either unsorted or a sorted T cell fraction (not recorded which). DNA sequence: TGTGCCAGCAGGTTTGGCTCTAAGAGCAATCAGCCCCAGCATTTT. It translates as CASRFGSKSNQPQHF.